This T cell receptor beta chain was documented in a study of blood T cell repertoires in COVID-19. Study-level information: Spain, Italy and the United States supplied samples that represented acute and convalescent COVID-19. Nucleic acid was either cDNA or gDNA, and it came from T cells, B-cell-depleted T cells, or PBMCs.

In the source study's methods: Amplification with reference gene primers provided the estimates of nucleated cell counts. Only in-frame clones appear in the TCRdb table, and some are missing; sequencing was by immunoSEQ multiplex PCR. That table supplies the V and J calls and clone size; D and trimming were determined from the DNA. Of over 200,000 clones in the sample, 88% were seen once. The germline V gene encodes CDR1 SGHNT and CDR2 YENEEA. V lost 0 bases to trimming and J lost 5 bases, with 13 bases between them. The CDR3 spans 15 residues. Sequenced: peripheral blood. The chain combines TRBV11-3 with TRBJ2-5; the D gene is possibly TRBD2 (7 bases). This receptor was identified in a woman under 40 with acute or convalescent COVID-19. CDR3 region: CASSLDGGAGETQYF. The CDR3 nucleotides read TGTGCCAGCAGCTTAGATGGGGGGGCCGGGGAGACCCAGTACTTC.